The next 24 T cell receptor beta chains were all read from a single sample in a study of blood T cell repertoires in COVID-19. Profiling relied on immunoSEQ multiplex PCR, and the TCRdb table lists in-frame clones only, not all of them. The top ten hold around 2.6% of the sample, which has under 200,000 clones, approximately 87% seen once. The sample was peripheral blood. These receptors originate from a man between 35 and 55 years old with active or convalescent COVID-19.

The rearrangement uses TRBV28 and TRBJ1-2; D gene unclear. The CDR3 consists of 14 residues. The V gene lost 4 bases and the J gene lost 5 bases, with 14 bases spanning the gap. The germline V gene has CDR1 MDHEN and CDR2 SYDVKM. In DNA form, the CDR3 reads TGTGCCAGCAGTTCCCCCCAACAGAGATATGGCTACACCTTC. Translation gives CASSSPQQRYGYTF.

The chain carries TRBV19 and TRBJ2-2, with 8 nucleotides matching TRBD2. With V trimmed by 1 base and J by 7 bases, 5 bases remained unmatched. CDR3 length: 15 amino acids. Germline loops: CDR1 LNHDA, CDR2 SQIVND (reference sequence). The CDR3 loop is CASSIAVAGHGELFF. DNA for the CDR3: TGTGCCAGTAGTATAGCCGTAGCGGGGCACGGGGAGCTGTTTTTT.

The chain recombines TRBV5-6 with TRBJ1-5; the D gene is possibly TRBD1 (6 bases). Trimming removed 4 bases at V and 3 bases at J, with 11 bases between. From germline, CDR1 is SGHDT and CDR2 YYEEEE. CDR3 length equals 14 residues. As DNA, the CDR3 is TGTGCCAGCAGCAGTACAGGGATCAATCAGCCCCAGCATTTT. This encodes CASSSTGINQPQHF.

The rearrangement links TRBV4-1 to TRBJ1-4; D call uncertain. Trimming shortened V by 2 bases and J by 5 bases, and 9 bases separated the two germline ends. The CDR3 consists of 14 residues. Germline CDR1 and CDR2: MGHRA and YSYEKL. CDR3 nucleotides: TGCGCCAGCAGCCAACCACAGACGAATGAAAAACTGTTTTTT. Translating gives CASSQPQTNEKLFF.

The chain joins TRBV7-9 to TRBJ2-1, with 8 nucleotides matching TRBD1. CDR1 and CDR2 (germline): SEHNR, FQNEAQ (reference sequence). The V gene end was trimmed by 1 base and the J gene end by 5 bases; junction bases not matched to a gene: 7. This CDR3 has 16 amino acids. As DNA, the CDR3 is TGTGCCAGCAGCTTAGACAGGGGGTTTCTAGACAATGAGCAGTTCTTC. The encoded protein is CASSLDRGFLDNEQFF.

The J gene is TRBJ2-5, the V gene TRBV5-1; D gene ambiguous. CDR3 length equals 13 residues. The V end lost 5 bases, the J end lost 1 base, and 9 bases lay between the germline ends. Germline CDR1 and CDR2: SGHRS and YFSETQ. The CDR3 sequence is CASRGRAQETQYF. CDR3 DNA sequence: TGCGCCAGCAGGGGCCGAGCCCAAGAGACCCAGTACTTC.

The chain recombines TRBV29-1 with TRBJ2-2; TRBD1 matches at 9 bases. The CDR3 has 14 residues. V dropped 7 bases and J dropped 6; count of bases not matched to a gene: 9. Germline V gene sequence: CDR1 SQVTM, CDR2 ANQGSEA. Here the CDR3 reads CSARTGGEAGELFF. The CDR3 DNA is TGCAGCGCCCGAACAGGGGGCGAGGCCGGGGAGCTGTTTTTT.

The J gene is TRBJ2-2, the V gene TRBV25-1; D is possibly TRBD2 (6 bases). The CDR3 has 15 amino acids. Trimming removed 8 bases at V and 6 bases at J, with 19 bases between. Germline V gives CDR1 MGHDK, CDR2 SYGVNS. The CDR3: CASRGVEGKSGELFF. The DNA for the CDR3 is TGTGCCAGCCGTGGAGTGGAGGGTAAATCCGGGGAGCTGTTTTTT.

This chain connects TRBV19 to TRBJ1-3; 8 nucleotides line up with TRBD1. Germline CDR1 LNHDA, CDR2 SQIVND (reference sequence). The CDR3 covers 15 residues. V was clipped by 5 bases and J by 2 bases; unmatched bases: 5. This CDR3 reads CASSVDRGAGNTIYF. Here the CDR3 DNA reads TGTGCCAGTAGTGTCGACAGGGGTGCTGGAAACACCATATATTTT.

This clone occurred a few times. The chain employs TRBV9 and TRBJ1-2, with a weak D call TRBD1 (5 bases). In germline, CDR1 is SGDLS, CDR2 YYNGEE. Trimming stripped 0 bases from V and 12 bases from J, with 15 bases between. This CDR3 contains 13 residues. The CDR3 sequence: CASSVGGETVDTF. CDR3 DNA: TGTGCCAGCAGCGTAGGGGGGGAGACGGTGGACACCTTC.

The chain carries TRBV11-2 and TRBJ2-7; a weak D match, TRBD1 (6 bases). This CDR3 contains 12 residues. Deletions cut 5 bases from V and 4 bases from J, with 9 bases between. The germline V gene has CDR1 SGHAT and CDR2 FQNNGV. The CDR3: CASSEDRYEQYF. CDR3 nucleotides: TGTGCCAGCAGCGAAGACAGGTACGAGCAGTACTTC. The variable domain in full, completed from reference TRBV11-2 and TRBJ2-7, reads EAGVAQSPRYKIIEKRQSVAFWCNPISGHATLYWYQQILGQGPKLLIQFQNNGVVDDSQLPKDRFSAERLKGVDSTLKIQPAKLEDSAVYLCASSEDRYEQYFGPGTRLTVT.

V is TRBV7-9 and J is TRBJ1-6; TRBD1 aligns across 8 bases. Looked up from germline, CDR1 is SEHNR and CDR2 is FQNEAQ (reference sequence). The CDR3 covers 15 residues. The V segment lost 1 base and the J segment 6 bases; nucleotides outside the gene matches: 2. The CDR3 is CASSLGDRGNSPLHF. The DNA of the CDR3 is TGTGCCAGCAGCTTAGGTGACAGGGGTAATTCACCCCTCCACTTT.

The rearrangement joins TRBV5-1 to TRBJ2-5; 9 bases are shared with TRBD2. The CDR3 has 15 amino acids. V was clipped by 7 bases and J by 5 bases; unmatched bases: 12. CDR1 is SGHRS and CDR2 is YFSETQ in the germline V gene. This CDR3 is CASLSRAGGYETQYF. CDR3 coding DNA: TGCGCCAGCCTATCGCGAGCGGGGGGATACGAGACCCAGTACTTC.

The chain's CDR3 is CASSRQGYGSYEQYF. The CDR3, as DNA: TGTGCCAGCAGCCGTCAGGGGTATGGTTCCTACGAGCAGTACTTC. The chain is built from TRBV14 and TRBJ2-7; weak D call: TRBD1 (6 bases). The CDR3 contains 15 residues. The germline V gene has CDR1 SGHDN and CDR2 FVKESK. Between the trimmed V and J ends, which lost 4 bases and 1 base, there was a span of 14 bases.

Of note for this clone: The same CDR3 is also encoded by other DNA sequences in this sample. The DNA of the CDR3 is TGTGCCAGCAGCGTTAGCGGGGGGGCCGGGGAGACCCAGTACTTC. It specifies CASSVSGGAGETQYF. The rearrangement links TRBV9 to TRBJ2-5, with 11 nucleotides matching TRBD2. Germline CDR1 is SGDLS and CDR2 is YYNGEE. Trimming at V came to 2 bases and at J to 5 bases, leaving 5 bases not matched to a gene. The CDR3 runs to 15 residues.

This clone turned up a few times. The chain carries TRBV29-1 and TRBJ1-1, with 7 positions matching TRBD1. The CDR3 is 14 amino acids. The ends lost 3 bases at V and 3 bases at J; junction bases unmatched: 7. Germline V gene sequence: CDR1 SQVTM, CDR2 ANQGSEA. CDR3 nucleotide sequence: TGCAGCGTTGATCGGACAGGATGGTACACTGAAGCTTTCTTT. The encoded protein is CSVDRTGWYTEAFF. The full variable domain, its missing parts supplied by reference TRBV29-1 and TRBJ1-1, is SAVISQKPSRDICQRGTSLTIQCQVDSQVTMMFWYRQQPGQSLTLIATANQGSEATYESGFVIDKFPISRPNLTFSTLTVSNMSPEDSSIYLCSVDRTGWYTEAFFGQGTRLTVV.

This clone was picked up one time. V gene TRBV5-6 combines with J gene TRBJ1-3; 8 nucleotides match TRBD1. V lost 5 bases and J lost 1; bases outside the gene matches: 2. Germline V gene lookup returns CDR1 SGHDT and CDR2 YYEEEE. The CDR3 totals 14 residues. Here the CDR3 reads CASRRTGSGNTIYF. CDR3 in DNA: TGTGCCAGCAGACGGACAGGGTCTGGAAACACCATATATTTT.

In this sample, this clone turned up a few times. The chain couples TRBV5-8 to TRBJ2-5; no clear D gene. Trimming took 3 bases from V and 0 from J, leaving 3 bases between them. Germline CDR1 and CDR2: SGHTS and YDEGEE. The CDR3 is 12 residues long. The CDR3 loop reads CASSSYQETQYF. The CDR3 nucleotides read TGTGCCAGCAGCTCGTACCAAGAGACCCAGTACTTC.

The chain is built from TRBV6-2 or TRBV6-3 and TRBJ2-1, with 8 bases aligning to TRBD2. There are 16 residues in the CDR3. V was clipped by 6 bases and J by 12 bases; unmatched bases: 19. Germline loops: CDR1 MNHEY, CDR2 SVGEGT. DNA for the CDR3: TGTGCCAGCAGCCCTAACTATAGCGGGGCATATTTAGGGCAGTTCTTC. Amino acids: CASSPNYSGAYLGQFF.

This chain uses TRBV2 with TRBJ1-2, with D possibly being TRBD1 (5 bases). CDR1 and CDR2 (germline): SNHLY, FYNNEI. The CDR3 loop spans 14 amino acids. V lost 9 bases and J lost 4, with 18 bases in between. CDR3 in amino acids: CASSADTSSYGYTF. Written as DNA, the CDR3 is TGTGCCAGTTCCGCGGACACCTCTTCCTATGGCTACACCTTC.

CDR3 nucleotide sequence: TGTGCCAGTAGTATGTCCACACATCAGCCCCAGCATTTT. It translates to CASSMSTHQPQHF. The V and J genes are TRBV19 and TRBJ1-5; D is unresolved. This CDR3 has 13 residues. Germline-derived CDR1 and CDR2 are LNHDA and SQIVND (reference sequence). Trimming took 3 bases from V and 5 from J, leaving 8 bases between them.

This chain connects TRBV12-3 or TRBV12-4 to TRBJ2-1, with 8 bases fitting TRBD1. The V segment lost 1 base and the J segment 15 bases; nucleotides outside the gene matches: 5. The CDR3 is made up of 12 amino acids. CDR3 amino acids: CASSLEAGGLFF. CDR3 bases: TGTGCCAGCAGTTTAGAGGCAGGGGGCCTGTTCTTC.

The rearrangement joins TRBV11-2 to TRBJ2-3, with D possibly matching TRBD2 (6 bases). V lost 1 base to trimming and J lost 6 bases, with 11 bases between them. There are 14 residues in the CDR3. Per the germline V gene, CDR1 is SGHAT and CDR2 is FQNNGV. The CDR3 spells CASSLGGRGDTQYF. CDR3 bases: TGTGCCAGCAGCTTAGGAGGACGGGGGGATACGCAGTATTTT.

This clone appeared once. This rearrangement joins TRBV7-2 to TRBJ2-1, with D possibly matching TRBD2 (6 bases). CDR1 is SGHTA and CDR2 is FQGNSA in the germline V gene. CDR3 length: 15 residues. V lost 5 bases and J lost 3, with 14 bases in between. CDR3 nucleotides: TGTGCCAGCAGCCCGGGCGGGACCATCTACAATGAGCAGTTCTTC. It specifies CASSPGGTIYNEQFF.